These 32 T cell receptor beta chains were sequenced from one sample in a study of blood T cells in healthy people across ages. Alongside a J-beta primer mix, a sample-barcoded 5' primer served in a second PCR lasting about 7 to 11 cycles. TCRdb reanalysed the 5' RACE reads using MiXCR and keeps one entry per CDR3 protein. The sample contains 1.5 million to 2 million distinct CDR3 sequences, approximately 28% of which appear only once. The sample was blood. These receptors were collected from a woman younger than 45 in good health.

To note about this clonotype: This may be a read error, as it is one base from a much larger clone. The rearrangement uses TRBV12-5 and TRBJ1-1; possibly TRBD1 for D (6 bases). V was trimmed by 5 bases and J by 5 bases, leaving 15 bases between them. Per the germline V gene, CDR1 is LGHNT and CDR2 is FRNRAP. The CDR3 has 14 residues. The chain's CDR3 is CASGHLQGRTEAFF. The CDR3 nucleotides are TGTGCTAGTGGTCATCTCCAGGGGAGGACTGAAGCTTTCTTT.

There are a few counts of this clonotype. The chain combines TRBV5-1 with TRBJ2-7; TRBD1 might be the D (5 bases). CDR1 is SGHRS and CDR2 is YFSETQ in the germline V gene. The CDR3 is 16 residues long. The V end lost 0 bases, the J end lost 0 bases, and 13 bases lay between the germline ends. The CDR3 DNA follows: TGCGCCAGCAGCTTGGAGGGGCTATACCTCTCCTACGAGCAGTACTTC. Protein product: CASSLEGLYLSYEQYF.

The CDR3: CASSLPRQGGEQFF. The CDR3 bases are TGTGCCAGCAGCTTGCCCCGACAGGGAGGTGAGCAGTTCTTC. The chain couples TRBV5-5 to TRBJ2-1; the D gene is possibly TRBD1 (7 bases). V was shortened by 1 base and J by 9 bases, with 14 bases between the two germline ends. The CDR3 is 14 residues long. Germline lookup yields CDR1 SGHKS and CDR2 YYEKEE (reference sequence). Full variable domain (missing parts from reference TRBV5-5 and TRBJ2-1): DAGVTQSPTHLIKTRGQQVTLRCSPISGHKSVSWYQQVLGQGPQFIFQYYEKEERGRGNFPDRFSARQFPNYSSELNVNALLLGDSALYLCASSLPRQGGEQFFGPGTRLTVL.

The V gene is TRBV3-1, the J gene TRBJ2-3; TRBD2 matches 10 bases. From germline, CDR1 is LGHDT and CDR2 YNNKEL (reference sequence). J gave up 3 bases and V 0 bases, and 9 bases lay outside the gene matches. CDR3 size: 18 residues. The CDR3 coding sequence is TGTGCCAGCAGCCAAGATCAGGTTCTAGCGGGGGTTACAGATACGCAGTATTTT. Amino acid sequence: CASSQDQVLAGVTDTQYF.

J is TRBJ2-7 and V is TRBV9; D might be TRBD2 (6 bases). The CDR3 loop spans 13 amino acids. The germline V gene encodes CDR1 SGDLS and CDR2 YYNGEE. Deletions cut 1 base from V and 6 bases from J, with 11 bases between. DNA for the CDR3: TGTGCCAGCAGCGTATCGACTAGATCCGAGCAGTACTTC. This encodes CASSVSTRSEQYF.

This clonotype appeared many times. The chain is built from TRBV4-1 and TRBJ2-7, with TRBD1 as a possible D gene (6 bases). The CDR3 extends over 16 amino acids. Looked up from germline, CDR1 is MGHRA and CDR2 is YSYEKL. Trimming pared 3 bases from V and 5 bases from J, leaving 20 bases between. Here the CDR3 reads CASSQWFLTGDHEQYF. CDR3 in DNA: TGCGCCAGCAGCCAGTGGTTCCTGACAGGCGATCACGAGCAGTACTTC.

This clonotype was observed at least ten times. The gene calls are TRBV3-1 and TRBJ2-7; unclear D gene. Germline assignment: CDR1 LGHDT and CDR2 YNNKEL (reference sequence). Between the trimmed V and J ends, which lost 4 bases and 3 bases, there was a span of 7 bases. The length of the CDR3 is 12 residues. The CDR3 reads CASSRQDYEQYF. CDR3 bases: TGTGCCAGCAGCCGACAAGACTACGAGCAGTACTTC.

In its sample, this clonotype was seen many times. This chain connects TRBV20-1 to TRBJ2-7; D unclear. CDR1 is DFQATT and CDR2 is SNEGSKA in the germline V gene (reference sequence). There are 11 residues in the CDR3. V was shortened by 3 bases and J by 3 bases, with 6 bases between the two germline ends. DNA for the CDR3: TGCAGTGCTAGCGAACGCTACGAGCAGTACTTC. This gives the protein CSASERYEQYF.

In this sample, this clonotype turned up a few times. Written as DNA, the CDR3 is TGTGCCAGCAGCCCCAGGGGGGCGGTAGAGACCCAGTACTTC. Protein sequence: CASSPRGAVETQYF. The V and J genes are TRBV7-2 and TRBJ2-5, with D maybe TRBD1 (7 bases). CDR3 size: 14 residues. Germline assignment: CDR1 SGHTA and CDR2 FQGNSA. V was shortened by 5 bases and J by 4 bases, with 14 bases between the two germline ends.

At least ten counts were recorded for this clonotype. This could be a read error, since a much larger clone is one nucleotide away. The DNA for the CDR3 is TGCAGGGCTCGACAGAGCTCCTACGAGCAGTACTTC. Amino acid sequence: CRARQSSYEQYF. This chain uses TRBV20-1 with TRBJ2-7; D perhaps matches TRBD1 (5 bases). CDR3 length equals 12 residues. Germline V gene lookup returns CDR1 DFQATT and CDR2 SNEGSKA (reference sequence).

This clonotype was seen a handful of times. The J gene is TRBJ1-2, the V gene TRBV5-1, with TRBD1 identical over 8 bases. The CDR3 sequence is 14 residues long. The V and J ends lost 2 bases and 5 bases, in that order; junction bases with no gene match: 5. CDR1 and CDR2 from the germline V gene are SGHRS and YFSETQ. The CDR3 bases are TGCGCCAGCAGCTTCCCGGGACAGGAATATGGCTACACCTTC. Translating gives CASSFPGQEYGYTF.

The chain recombines TRBV7-2 with TRBJ2-3, with 7 bases lining up with TRBD2. CDR1 is SGHTA and CDR2 is FQGNSA in the germline V gene. V trimming: 6 bases; J trimming: 2 bases; junction bases outside the gene matches: 11. The CDR3 runs 16 residues. CDR3 coding DNA: TGTGCCAGCAGATCTCAGACTAGCAGGGACACAGATACGCAGTATTTT. Its protein product is CASRSQTSRDTDTQYF.

This clonotype was seen at least ten times. The gene calls are TRBV12-3 or TRBV12-4 and TRBJ1-2, with a weak D call TRBD1 (6 bases). Trimming stripped 3 bases from V and 8 bases from J, with 10 bases between. This CDR3 spans 12 amino acids. The CDR3 DNA sequence: TGTGCCAGCAGTTTGGGGGCCGACGGCTACACCTTC. It codes for CASSLGADGYTF.

The sample holds a few counts of this clonotype. The V call is TRBV28, the J call TRBJ1-4, with 7 positions matching TRBD1. J was trimmed by 11 bases and V by 5 bases; bases with no gene match: 14. This CDR3 is built from 15 residues. CDR1 is MDHEN and CDR2 is SYDVKM in the germline V gene. CDR3 loop: CASSPQGGSDKKLFF. In DNA, the CDR3 is TGTGCCAGCAGTCCCCAGGGGGGTTCGGATAAGAAACTGTTTTTT.

This rearrangement joins TRBV5-1 to TRBJ2-5; D may be TRBD2 (5 bases). V lost 1 base and J lost 11, with 15 bases in between. The CDR3 covers 13 residues. The V gene's germline CDR1 is SGHRS and CDR2 YFSETQ. The CDR3 here is CASSLLPRDEQYF. CDR3 nucleotides: TGCGCCAGCAGCTTGTTACCACGGGATGAGCAGTACTTC.

In its sample, this clonotype was seen a few times. This sequence joins TRBV6-2 or TRBV6-3 and TRBJ2-7; a possible D gene is TRBD2 (6 bases). This CDR3 has 17 amino acids. The germline V gene encodes CDR1 MNHEY and CDR2 SVGEGT. With 6 bases removed from V and 1 base from J, the gap between germline ends came to 22 bases. The CDR3 DNA is TGTGCCAGCAGCCCCCGGCGGGCGGGAATTGGATCCTACGAGCAGTACTTC. Its translation: CASSPRRAGIGSYEQYF.

This clonotype has a handful of counts. The rearrangement uses TRBV7-9 and TRBJ1-1; the D is unclear. The CDR3 extends over 13 amino acids. Germline CDR1 is SEHNR and CDR2 is FQNEAQ (reference sequence). The V gene lost 5 bases and the J gene lost 3 bases, with 10 bases spanning the gap. The CDR3 loop is CASSQTGYTEAFF. DNA of the CDR3: TGTGCCAGCAGCCAGACTGGGTACACTGAAGCTTTCTTT.

This clonotype was detected a few times. The genes are TRBV14 and TRBJ2-1; tentative D call: TRBD2 (6 bases). The CDR3 extends over 14 amino acids. Between the trimmed V and J ends, which lost 0 bases and 9 bases, there was a span of 12 bases. Germline V gene lookup returns CDR1 SGHDN and CDR2 FVKESK. CDR3 DNA sequence: TGTGCCAGCAGCCAAGACCTACAAGCGGGTGAGCAGTTCTTC. It specifies CASSQDLQAGEQFF. Full variable domain (remainder filled in from reference TRBV14 and TRBJ2-1): EAGVTQFPSHSVIEKGQTVTLRCDPISGHDNLYWYRRVMGKEIKFLLHFVKESKQDESGMPNNRFLAERTGGTYSTLKVQPAELEDSGVYFCASSQDLQAGEQFFGPGTRLTVL.

This clonotype was counted ten times or more. The J gene is TRBJ2-3, the V gene TRBV20-1; 7 nucleotides line up with TRBD1. J gave up 2 bases and V 4 bases, and 9 bases lay outside the gene matches. Germline V lookup: CDR1 DFQATT, CDR2 SNEGSKA (reference sequence). There are 15 residues in the CDR3. The CDR3 DNA reads as TGCAGTGCTACCCCCCCGACAGGGCCCACAGATACGCAGTATTTT. Its protein product is CSATPPTGPTDTQYF.

In its sample, this clonotype was seen a few times. The V and J genes are TRBV20-1 and TRBJ1-4, with D possibly TRBD1 on 6 matching bases. The V gene lost 2 bases and the J gene lost 4 bases, with 8 bases spanning the gap. Germline CDR1 reads DFQATT; CDR2 reads SNEGSKA (reference sequence). The CDR3 spans 13 residues. The CDR3 loop is CSARSGDNEKLFF. In nucleotides, the CDR3 is TGCAGTGCTAGATCAGGGGATAATGAAAAACTGTTTTTT.

This clonotype was counted a single time. This may come from a read error, since a much larger clone is one base off. The V and J genes are TRBV15 and TRBJ2-1; the D is unclear. V gave up 3 bases and J gave up 13 bases, with 19 bases separating them. CDR3 size: 14 residues. Germline values: CDR1 LNHNV, CDR2 YYDKDF (reference sequence). CDR3 protein: CATSRSQSKETQFF. CDR3 nucleotide sequence: TGTGCCACCAGCAGGTCCCAGAGCAAAGAGACCCAGTTCTTC.

The chain is built from TRBV3-1 and TRBJ1-2; 8 bases line up with TRBD1. V dropped 1 base and J dropped 8; count of bases not matched to a gene: 9. The CDR3 covers 15 residues. Germline V lookup: CDR1 LGHDT, CDR2 YNNKEL (reference sequence). The DNA of the CDR3 is TGTGCCAGCAGCCAAGTGCATGAGACAGGGGTAGGCTACACCTTC. Encoded protein: CASSQVHETGVGYTF.

The chain combines TRBV10-3 with TRBJ2-5, with D unresolved. Germline V gene lookup returns CDR1 ENHRY and CDR2 SYGVKD. The CDR3 covers 13 residues. V was pared by 3 bases and J by 5 bases, with 10 bases between. CDR3 nucleotides: TGTGCCATCAGTGAAAGGGCGATGGAGACCCAGTACTTC. Translating gives CAISERAMETQYF.

V gene TRBV11-2 combines with J gene TRBJ1-1, with D perhaps matching TRBD1 (5 bases). The CDR3 is made up of 15 amino acids. The V gene lost 4 bases and the J gene lost 4 bases, with 16 bases spanning the gap. The germline gives CDR1 SGHAT, CDR2 FQNNGV. CDR3 nucleotide sequence: TGTGCCAGCAGCTGGAGAGCGGGGCGCGGCACTGAAGCTTTCTTT. Protein: CASSWRAGRGTEAFF.

About this clonotype: This could be a read error, since a much larger clone is one nucleotide away. The rearrangement uses TRBV7-2 and TRBJ2-7; D might be TRBD2 (6 bases). V lost 5 bases and J lost 0, with 14 bases in between. Germline V gene sequence: CDR1 SGHTA, CDR2 FQGNSA. There are 15 residues in the CDR3. The chain's CDR3 is CASSPGDLSSYEQYV. The DNA of the CDR3 is TGTGCCAGCAGCCCGGGGGACTTAAGCTCCTACGAGCAGTACGTC.

In its sample, this clonotype was seen a few times. The J gene is TRBJ2-1, the V gene TRBV9; TRBD2 agrees at 7 bases. V shed 0 bases and J 2 bases; nucleotides not matched to a gene: 5. The CDR3 spans 16 residues. Germline V CDR1 and CDR2: SGDLS, YYNGEE. CDR3 sequence reads: CASSVEAGDPYNEQFF. In DNA form, the CDR3 reads TGTGCCAGCAGCGTAGAGGCGGGAGACCCCTACAATGAGCAGTTCTTC.

V gene TRBV7-2 combines with J gene TRBJ1-1; 10 nucleotides agree with TRBD1. In germline, CDR1 is SGHTA, CDR2 FQGNSA. J gave up 5 bases and V 1 base, and 7 bases lay outside the gene matches. The CDR3 totals 16 residues. The CDR3 loop is CASSLVPGQGSTEAFF. The CDR3 DNA follows: TGTGCCAGCAGCTTAGTCCCGGGACAGGGGTCGACTGAAGCTTTCTTT.

On this clonotype itself: One base away lies a much larger clone, so this may be a sequencing read error. V is TRBV5-1 and J is TRBJ2-5, with D perhaps TRBD2 (6 bases). This CDR3 comprises 13 residues. V was shortened by 9 bases and J by 11 bases, with 23 bases between the two germline ends. Germline V gives CDR1 SGHRS, CDR2 YFSETQ. The CDR3 DNA is TGCGCCACCTCAGCGGGTCCCACCTACGGGCAGTACTTC. Its protein product is CATSAGPTYGQYF.

In this sample, this clonotype turned up a few times. The chain joins TRBV5-1 to TRBJ2-5, with a possible D match to TRBD2 (6 bases). V lost 0 bases, J lost 11 bases, and 17 bases lay in between. Per germline, CDR1 SGHRS and CDR2 YFSETQ. CDR3 length: 14 residues. CDR3 loop: CASSLEGRVREQYF. The CDR3, as DNA: TGCGCCAGCAGCTTGGAGGGCAGGGTTCGGGAGCAGTACTTC.

The chain employs TRBV7-9 and TRBJ2-4; TRBD2 might be the D (7 bases). Germline V gene data show CDR1 as SEHNR and CDR2 as FQNEAQ (reference sequence). This CDR3 has 15 amino acids. Trimming removed 5 bases at V and 13 bases at J, with 24 bases between. The CDR3 sequence is CASSPPGLRDNEQYF. For the CDR3, the DNA is TGTGCCAGCAGCCCACCGGGACTAAGGGACAATGAGCAGTACTTC.

The V and J genes are TRBV5-1 and TRBJ2-5, with no clear D. The assigned J gene may be wrong: the sequence end matches TRBJ2-7 better. Germline V gene data show CDR1 as SGHRS and CDR2 as YFSETQ. The CDR3 length is 15 residues. The CDR3 region has the DNA TGCGCCAGCAGGGTTGACAAGCCCTCTAATTACGAGCAGTACTTC. This codes for CASRVDKPSNYEQYF.

This clonotype has just a few counts. V usage is TRBV10-3 and J usage is TRBJ1-1; 8 bases are a match to TRBD1. V gave up 0 bases and J gave up 3 bases; unmatched junction bases: 12. This CDR3 region has 18 residues. Germline-derived CDR1 and CDR2 are ENHRY and SYGVKD. This chain's CDR3 is CAISESGGQVTGDTEAFF. CDR3 in DNA: TGTGCCATCAGTGAGTCGGGGGGACAGGTTACCGGGGACACTGAAGCTTTCTTT.